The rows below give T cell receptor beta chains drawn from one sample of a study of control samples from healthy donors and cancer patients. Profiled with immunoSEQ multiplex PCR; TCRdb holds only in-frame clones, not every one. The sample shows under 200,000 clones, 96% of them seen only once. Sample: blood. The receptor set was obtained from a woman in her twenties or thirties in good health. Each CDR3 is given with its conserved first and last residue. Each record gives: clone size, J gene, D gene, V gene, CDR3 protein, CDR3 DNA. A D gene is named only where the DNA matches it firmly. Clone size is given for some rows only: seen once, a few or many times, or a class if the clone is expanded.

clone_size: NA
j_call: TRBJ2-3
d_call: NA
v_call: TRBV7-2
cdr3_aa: CASRDITDTQYF
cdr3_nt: TGTGCCAGCAGGGATATCACAGATACGCAGTATTTT

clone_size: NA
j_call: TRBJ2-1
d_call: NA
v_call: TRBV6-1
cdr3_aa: CASSEGSRQQFF
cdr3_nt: TGTGCCAGCAGTGAAGGTTCCCGTCAGCAGTTCTTC

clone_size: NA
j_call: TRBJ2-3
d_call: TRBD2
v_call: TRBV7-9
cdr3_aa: CASSLVTSSGVGDTQYF
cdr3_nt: TGTGCCAGCAGCTTAGTGACGTCTAGCGGGGTAGGAGATACGCAGTATTTT

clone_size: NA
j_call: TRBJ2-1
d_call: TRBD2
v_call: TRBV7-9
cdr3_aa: CASFLAGGRNEQFF
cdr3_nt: TGTGCCAGCTTCCTAGCGGGAGGACGCAATGAGCAGTTCTTC

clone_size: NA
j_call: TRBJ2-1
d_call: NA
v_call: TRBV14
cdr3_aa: CASSQDLRAVYNEQFF
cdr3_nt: TGTGCCAGCAGCCAAGATTTGAGGGCGGTATACAATGAGCAGTTCTTC

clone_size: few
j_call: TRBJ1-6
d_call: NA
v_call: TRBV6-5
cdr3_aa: CASSLGVWGVDSPLHF
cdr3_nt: TGTGCCAGCAGTTTGGGGGTCTGGGGTGTGGATTCACCCCTCCACTTT

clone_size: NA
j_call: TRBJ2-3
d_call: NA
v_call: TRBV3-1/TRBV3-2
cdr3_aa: CASSQTSTDTQYF
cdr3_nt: TGTGCCAGCAGCCAGACTAGCACAGATACGCAGTATTTT

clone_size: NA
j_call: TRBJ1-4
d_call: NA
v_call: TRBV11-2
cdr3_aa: CASSLDHWEKLFF
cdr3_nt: TGTGCCAGCAGCTTAGATCACTGGGAAAAACTGTTTTTT

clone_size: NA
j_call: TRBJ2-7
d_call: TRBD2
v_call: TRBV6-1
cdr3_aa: CASSVAGVGYEQYF
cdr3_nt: TGTGCCAGCAGTGTAGCGGGAGTGGGTTACGAGCAGTACTTC

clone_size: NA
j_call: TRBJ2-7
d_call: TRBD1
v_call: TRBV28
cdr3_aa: CASTEPGTGPYEQYF
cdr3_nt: TGTGCCAGCACGGAACCCGGGACAGGGCCCTACGAGCAGTACTTC

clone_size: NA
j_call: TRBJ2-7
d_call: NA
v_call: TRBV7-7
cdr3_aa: CASSPSIGMDEQYF
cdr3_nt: TGTGCTAGCAGCCCTTCGATCGGTATGGACGAGCAGTACTTC

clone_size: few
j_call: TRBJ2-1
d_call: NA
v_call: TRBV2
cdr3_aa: CASHRTTYNEQFF
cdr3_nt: TGTGCCAGCCATAGGACTACCTACAATGAGCAGTTCTTC

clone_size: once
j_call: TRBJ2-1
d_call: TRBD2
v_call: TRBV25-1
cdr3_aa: CASSGTSGRSSYNEQFF
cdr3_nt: TGTGCCAGCTCCGGGACTAGCGGGAGGAGCTCCTACAATGAGCAGTTCTTC

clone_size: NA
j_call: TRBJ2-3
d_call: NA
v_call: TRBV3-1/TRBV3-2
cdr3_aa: CASSQEIPSLRFSSTDTQYF
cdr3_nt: TGTGCCAGCAGCCAAGAAATCCCATCTTTGCGCTTCTCTAGCACAGATACGCAGTATTTT

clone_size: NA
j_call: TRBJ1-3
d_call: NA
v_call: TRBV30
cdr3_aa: CAWTYLSGNTIYF
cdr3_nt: TGTGCCTGGACCTACCTCTCTGGAAACACCATATATTTT

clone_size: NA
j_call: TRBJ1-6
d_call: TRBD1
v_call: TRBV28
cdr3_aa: CASRQDLTGWNSPLHF
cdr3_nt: TGTGCCAGCAGGCAGGATCTGACAGGGTGGAATTCACCCCTCCACTTT

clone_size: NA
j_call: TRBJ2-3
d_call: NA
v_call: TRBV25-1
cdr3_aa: CASRGGGLHTDTQYF
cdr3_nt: TGTGCCAGCAGAGGGGGGGGACTGCACACAGATACGCAGTATTTT

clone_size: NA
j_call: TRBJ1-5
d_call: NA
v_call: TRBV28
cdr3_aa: CASSSQTGEDQPQHF
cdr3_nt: TGTGCCAGTAGTTCCCAAACGGGGGAGGATCAGCCCCAGCATTTT

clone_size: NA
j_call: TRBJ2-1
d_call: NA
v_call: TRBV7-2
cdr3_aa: CASSSLVGSSYNEQFF
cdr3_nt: TGTGCCAGCAGCTCTTTAGTGGGTAGCTCCTACAATGAGCAGTTCTTC

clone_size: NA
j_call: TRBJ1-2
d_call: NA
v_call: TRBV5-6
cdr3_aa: CASSLDPGGYGYTF
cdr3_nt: TGTGCCAGCAGCTTGGACCCAGGCGGCTATGGCTACACCTTC

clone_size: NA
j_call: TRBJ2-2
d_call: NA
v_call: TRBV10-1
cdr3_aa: CASSESRPGLGGTGELFF
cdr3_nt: TGCGCCAGCAGTGAGTCCCGTCCAGGACTAGGGGGCACCGGGGAGCTGTTTTTT

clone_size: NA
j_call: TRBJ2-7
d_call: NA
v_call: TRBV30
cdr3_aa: CAWSPRPYEQYF
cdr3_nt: TGTGCCTGGAGTCCCCGCCCCTACGAGCAGTACTTC